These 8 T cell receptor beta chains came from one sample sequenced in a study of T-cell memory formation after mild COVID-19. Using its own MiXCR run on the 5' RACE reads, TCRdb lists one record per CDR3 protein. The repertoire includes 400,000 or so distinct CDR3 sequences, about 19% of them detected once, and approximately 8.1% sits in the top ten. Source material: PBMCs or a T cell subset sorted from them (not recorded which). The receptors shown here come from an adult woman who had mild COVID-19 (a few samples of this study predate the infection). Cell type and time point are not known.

The chain's CDR3 is CSVAGGRSDTEAFF. In nucleotides, the CDR3 is TGCAGCGTAGCAGGGGGCAGGTCGGACACTGAAGCTTTCTTT. The chain is built from TRBV29-1 and TRBJ1-1; TRBD1 aligns across 8 bases. Trimming removed 6 bases from V and 3 bases from J; junction bases left unmatched: 9. The CDR3 runs to 14 residues. Germline CDR1 is SQVTM and CDR2 is ANQGSEA.

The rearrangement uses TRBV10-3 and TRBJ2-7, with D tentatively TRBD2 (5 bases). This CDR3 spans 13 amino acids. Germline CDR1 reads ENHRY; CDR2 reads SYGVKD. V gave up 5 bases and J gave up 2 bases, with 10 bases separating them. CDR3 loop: CAISTSGAYEQYF. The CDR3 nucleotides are TGTGCCATCAGTACTAGTGGGGCCTACGAGCAGTACTTC.

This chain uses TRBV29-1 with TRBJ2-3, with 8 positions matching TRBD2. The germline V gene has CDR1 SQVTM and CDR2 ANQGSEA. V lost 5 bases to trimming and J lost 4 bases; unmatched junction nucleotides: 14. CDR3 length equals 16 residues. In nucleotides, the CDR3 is TGCAGCGTTCGGTTTAGAAGCGGGAGTTTCTCAGATACGCAGTATTTT. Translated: CSVRFRSGSFSDTQYF.

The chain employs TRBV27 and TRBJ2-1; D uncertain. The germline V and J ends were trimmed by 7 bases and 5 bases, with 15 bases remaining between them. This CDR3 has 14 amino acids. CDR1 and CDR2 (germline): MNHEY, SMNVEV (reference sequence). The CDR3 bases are TGTGCCAGCAAGCAGCTCACCCTCAACAATGAGCAGTTCTTC. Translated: CASKQLTLNNEQFF.

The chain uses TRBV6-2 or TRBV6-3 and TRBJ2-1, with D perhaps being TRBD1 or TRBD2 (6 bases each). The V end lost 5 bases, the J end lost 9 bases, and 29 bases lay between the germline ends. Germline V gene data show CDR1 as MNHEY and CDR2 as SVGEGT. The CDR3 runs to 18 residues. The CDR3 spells CASSNMGGPTNLWGEQFF. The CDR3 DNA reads TGTGCCAGCAGTAATATGGGGGGCCCTACCAACCTCTGGGGTGAGCAGTTCTTC.

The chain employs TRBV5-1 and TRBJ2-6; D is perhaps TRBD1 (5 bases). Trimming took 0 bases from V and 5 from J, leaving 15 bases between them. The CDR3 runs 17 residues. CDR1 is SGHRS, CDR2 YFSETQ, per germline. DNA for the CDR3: TGCGCCAGCAGCTTGGGTGACAGCATGGGCTGGGCCAACGTCCTGACTTTC. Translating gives CASSLGDSMGWANVLTF. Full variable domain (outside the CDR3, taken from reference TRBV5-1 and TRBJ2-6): KAGVTQTPRYLIKTRGQQVTLSCSPISGHRSVSWYQQTPGQGLQFLFEYFSETQRNKGNFPGRFSGRQFSNSRSEMNVSTLELGDSALYLCASSLGDSMGWANVLTFGAGSRLTVL.

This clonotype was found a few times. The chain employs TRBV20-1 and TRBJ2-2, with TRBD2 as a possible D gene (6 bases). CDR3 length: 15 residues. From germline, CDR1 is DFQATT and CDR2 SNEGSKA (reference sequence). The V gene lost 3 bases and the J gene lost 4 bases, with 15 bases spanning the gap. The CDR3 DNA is TGCAGTGCTAGGGCCGCGGCAGCGGGCACCGGGGAGCTGTTTTTT. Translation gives CSARAAAAGTGELFF.

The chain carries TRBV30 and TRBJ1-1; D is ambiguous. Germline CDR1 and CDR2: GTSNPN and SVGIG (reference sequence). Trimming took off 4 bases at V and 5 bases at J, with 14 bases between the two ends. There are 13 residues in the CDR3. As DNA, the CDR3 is TGTGCCTGGACTAAGGGTTTGCAGACTGAAGCTTTCTTT. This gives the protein CAWTKGLQTEAFF.